What follows describes a single TCR beta chain. Antigen: not known. The V segment lost 7 bases and the J segment 0 bases; nucleotides outside the gene matches: 3. This CDR3 has 15 residues. These data originate in a study of regulatory T cells in long-lasting Graves disease. General observations from the study: Those with persistent disease had in common more public clonotypes (about 2,500) than new patients (roughly 1,000).

To make TCR beta libraries, researchers used iRepertoire HTBI primers and Arm-PCR of CDR3 regions. TCRdb re-derived calls from the multiplex PCR reads in MiXCR, one entry per CDR3 protein. Here the sample spans 450,000 to 650,000 distinct CDR3 sequences, 15% to 20% being singletons. The time point is: newly diagnosed GD, antithyroid drugs for less than 3 months. RNA extracted from PBMCs served as the sequencing template. By American Thyroid Association guidelines, Graves' disease was diagnosed in the cohort. This same sample was also taken into another study, of T cells in Graves' hyperthyroidism and ophthalmopathy.

The sequence derives from a woman aged 35-65 years with Graves disease. The sample consisted of peripheral blood mononuclear cells (PBMCs), taken at new diagnosis, from a patient treated with antithyroid drugs. This sequence joins TRBV12-3 or TRBV12-4 and TRBJ2-3, with TRBD1 matching over 11 bases. The CDR3: CASTDRGPSTDTQYF. As DNA, the CDR3 is TGTGCCAGCACGGACAGGGGGCCTAGCACAGATACGCAGTATTTT.